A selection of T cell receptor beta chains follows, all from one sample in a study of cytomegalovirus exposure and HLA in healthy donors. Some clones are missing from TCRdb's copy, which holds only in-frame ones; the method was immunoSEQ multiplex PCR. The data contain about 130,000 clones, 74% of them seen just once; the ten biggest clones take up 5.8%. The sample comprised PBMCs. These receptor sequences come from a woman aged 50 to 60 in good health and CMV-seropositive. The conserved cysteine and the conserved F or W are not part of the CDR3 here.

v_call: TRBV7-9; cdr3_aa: SSSPGGDTQY
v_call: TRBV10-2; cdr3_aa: ASKSSAEAF
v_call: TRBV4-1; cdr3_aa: ASSRGQGINTEAF
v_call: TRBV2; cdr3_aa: ASRRDRAGTGELF
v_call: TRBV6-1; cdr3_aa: ASRVTATRGEKLF
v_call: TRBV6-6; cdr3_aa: ASSREGLYNSPLH
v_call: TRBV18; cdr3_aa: ASSPRGGIYEQY
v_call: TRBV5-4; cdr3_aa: ASSLARGYQETQY
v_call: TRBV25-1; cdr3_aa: ATGGHEQF
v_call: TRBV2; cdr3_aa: ASSDPLFEQY
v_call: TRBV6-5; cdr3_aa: ASSYQNSGNTIY
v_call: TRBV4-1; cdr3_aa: ASSHDRADRLNEKLF
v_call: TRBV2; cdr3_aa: ASSQRRATDTQY
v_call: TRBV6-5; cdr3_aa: ASSIDIYEQY
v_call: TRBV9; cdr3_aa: ASSVASAAAF
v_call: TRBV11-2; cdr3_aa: ASSLGTGAQPQH
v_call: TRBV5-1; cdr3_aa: ASVEGQSSSYNEQF
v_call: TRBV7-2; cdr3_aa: ASSDFTEAF
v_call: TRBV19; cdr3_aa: ASSSYRENEQF
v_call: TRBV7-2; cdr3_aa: ASSSDRGTYNEQF
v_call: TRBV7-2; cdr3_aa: ASSLVTGYGYT
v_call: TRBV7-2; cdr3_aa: ASSPGQGGYEQY
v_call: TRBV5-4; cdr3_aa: ASSFRQQETQY
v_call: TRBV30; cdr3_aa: AWSVGTGYEDTQY
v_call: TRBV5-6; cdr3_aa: ASSGMARGGLDEQF
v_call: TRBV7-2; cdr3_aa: ASSFGQSEQY
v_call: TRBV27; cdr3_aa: ASSSGHRGQH
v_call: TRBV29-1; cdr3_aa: SVEQGAGPTEAF
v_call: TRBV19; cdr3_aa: ASCETGGYGYT
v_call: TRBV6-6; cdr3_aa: ATRQGILETEAF
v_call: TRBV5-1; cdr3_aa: ASSLGGLALYEQY
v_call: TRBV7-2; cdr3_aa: ASSLRLQRGSYNSPLH
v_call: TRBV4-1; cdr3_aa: ASSQDRNRWGLGRTMNTEAF